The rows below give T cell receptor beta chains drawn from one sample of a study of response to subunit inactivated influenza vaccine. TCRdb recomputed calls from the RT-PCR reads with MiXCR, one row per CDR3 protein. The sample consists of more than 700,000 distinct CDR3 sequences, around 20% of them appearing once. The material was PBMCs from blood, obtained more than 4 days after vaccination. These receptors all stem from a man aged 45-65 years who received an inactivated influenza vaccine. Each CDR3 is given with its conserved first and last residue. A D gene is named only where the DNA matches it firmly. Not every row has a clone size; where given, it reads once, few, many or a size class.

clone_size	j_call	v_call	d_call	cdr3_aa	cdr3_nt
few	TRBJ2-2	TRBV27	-	CASSLSGRANTGELFF	TGTGCCAGCAGTTTATCGGGCAGGGCGAACACCGGGGAGCTGTTTTTT
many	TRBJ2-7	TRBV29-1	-	CSVVASVFSYEQYF	TGCAGCGTTGTGGCTAGCGTCTTCTCCTACGAGCAGTACTTC
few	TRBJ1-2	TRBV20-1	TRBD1	CSARGQGLYGYTF	TGCAGTGCTAGAGGACAGGGCCTCTATGGCTACACCTTC
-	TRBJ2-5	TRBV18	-	CASSPPSRGETQYF	TGTGCCAGCTCACCACCCAGCCGTGGGGAGACCCAGTACTTC
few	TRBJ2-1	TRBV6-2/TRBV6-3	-	CASSPKSEQFF	TGTGCCAGCAGTCCTAAGTCAGAGCAGTTCTTC
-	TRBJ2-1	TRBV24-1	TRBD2	CATATGLAGSRNEQFF	TGTGCCACCGCCACCGGACTAGCGGGAAGTCGGAATGAGCAGTTCTTC
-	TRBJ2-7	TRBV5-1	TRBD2	CASSGHNSGRADPYEQYF	TGCGCCAGCAGCGGCCACAATAGCGGGAGGGCCGATCCGTACGAGCAGTACTTC
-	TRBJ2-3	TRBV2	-	CASSTGTPGRYTQYF	TGTGCCAGCAGCACCGGGACCCCGGGGAGGTATACGCAGTATTTT
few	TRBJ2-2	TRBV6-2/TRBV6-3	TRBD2	CASSLRGSGRARSNTGELFF	TGTGCCAGCAGTTTAAGGGGCAGCGGGAGGGCCAGGAGTAACACCGGGGAGCTGTTTTTT
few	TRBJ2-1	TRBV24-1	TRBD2	CATSVLATNEQFF	TGTGCCACCAGTGTACTAGCGACTAATGAGCAGTTCTTC
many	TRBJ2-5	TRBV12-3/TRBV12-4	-	CASSPTGIETQYF	TGTGCCAGCAGCCCTACAGGGATCGAGACCCAGTACTTC
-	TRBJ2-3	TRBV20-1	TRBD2	CSALLAVGIDTQYF	TGCAGTGCCTTACTAGCGGTTGGGATAGATACGCAGTATTTT
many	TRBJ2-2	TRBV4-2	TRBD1	CASSQEDRVTGELFF	TGTGCCAGCAGCCAAGAGGACAGGGTCACCGGGGAGCTGTTTTTT
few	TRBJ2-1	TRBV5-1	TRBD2	CASTQPWRERSNEQFF	TGCGCCAGCACCCAGCCTTGGCGGGAGAGAAGCAATGAGCAGTTCTTC
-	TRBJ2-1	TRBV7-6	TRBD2	CASSPGLAGTHSSYSEQFF	TGTGCCAGCAGCCCGGGACTAGCGGGAACCCACAGCTCCTACAGTGAGCAGTTCTTC
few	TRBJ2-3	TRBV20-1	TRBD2	CSAPGLAGRTDTQYF	TGCAGTGCGCCAGGACTAGCAGGAAGGACGGATACGCAGTATTTT
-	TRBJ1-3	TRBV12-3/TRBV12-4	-	CASSPGDLNTIYF	TGTGCCAGCAGCCCAGGAGACTTGAACACCATATATTTT
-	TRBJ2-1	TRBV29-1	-	CSVLRLDKNEQFF	TGCAGCGTTCTTAGACTAGATAAGAATGAGCAGTTCTTC
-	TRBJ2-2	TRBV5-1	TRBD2	CASSLATSGGAGGELFF	TGCGCCAGCAGCTTGGCGACTAGCGGGGGGGCCGGCGGGGAGCTGTTTTTT
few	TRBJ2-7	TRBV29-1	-	CSVTERSYEQYF	TGCAGCGTGACGGAGAGGAGCTACGAGCAGTACTTC
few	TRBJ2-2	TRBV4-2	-	CASSQEARAGELFF	TGTGCCAGCAGCCAAGAAGCCAGAGCCGGGGAGCTGTTTTTT
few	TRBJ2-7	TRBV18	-	CASSRNGIGDEQYF	TGTGCCAGCTCACGAAATGGGATAGGTGACGAGCAGTACTTC
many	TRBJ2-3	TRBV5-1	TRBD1	CASSLVTTGVDTQYF	TGCGCCAGCAGCTTGGTCACGACAGGGGTGGATACGCAGTATTTT
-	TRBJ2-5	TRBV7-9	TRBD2	CASSLPGLAVTQYF	TGTGCCAGCAGCTTACCGGGACTAGCGGTGACCCAGTACTTC
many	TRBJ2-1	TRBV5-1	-	CASSLELRDNEQFF	TGCGCCAGCAGCTTGGAATTAAGAGACAATGAGCAGTTCTTC
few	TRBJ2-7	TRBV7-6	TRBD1	CASSPSTGAVGEQYF	TGTGCCAGCAGCCCATCGACAGGGGCTGTCGGCGAGCAGTACTTC
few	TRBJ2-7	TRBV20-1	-	CSASDGDSYEQYF	TGCAGTGCTAGCGACGGTGACTCCTACGAGCAGTACTTC
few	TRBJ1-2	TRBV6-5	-	CASSYYGGIDGYTF	TGTGCCAGCAGTTACTACGGCGGGATCGATGGCTACACCTTC
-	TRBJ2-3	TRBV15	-	CATSRVATDTQYF	TGTGCCACCAGCAGAGTAGCTACAGATACGCAGTATTTT